These T cell receptor beta chains were read from a single sample in a study of blood T cell repertoires in COVID-19. Clones were read by immunoSEQ multiplex PCR, and TCRdb kept only the in-frame ones, dropping some. The sample lists about 250,000 clones; roughly 84% were seen once. Sequencing used peripheral blood. The receptors come from a woman aged 40 to 55 who had recovered from COVID-19. Each CDR3 is given with its conserved first and last residue. A D gene is named only where the DNA matches it firmly. Clone size is stated in some rows and not others, as once, few, many or a class when expanded.

v_gene	j_gene	abundance	d_gene	CDR3nt	CDR3aa
TRBV20-1	TRBJ1-1	.	TRBD1	TGCAGTGCTAGTGAGGGGGCAGGGGTGAACACTGAAGCTTTCTTT	CSASEGAGVNTEAFF
TRBV19	TRBJ2-6	few	TRBD2	TGTGCCAGTGGACTAGCGGGGGGGACTGGGGCCAACGTCCTGACTTTC	CASGLAGGTGANVLTF
TRBV11-2	TRBJ2-7	.	TRBD1	TGTGCCAGCAGCCTAATAGGCAGGGGGTCCTACGAGCAGTACTTC	CASSLIGRGSYEQYF
TRBV19	TRBJ1-1	.	TRBD1	TGTGCCAGTAGTTTACAGGGGGTGGTTGAAGCTTTCTTT	CASSLQGVVEAFF
TRBV24-1	TRBJ1-5	.	TRBD1	TGTGCCACCAGGGAGGGACAGGCGGGCAATCAGCCCCAGCATTTT	CATREGQAGNQPQHF
TRBV11-3	TRBJ2-4	once	TRBD1	TGTGCCAGCACCACCGGGACAGGGAAAAACATTCAGTACTTC	CASTTGTGKNIQYF
TRBV2	TRBJ2-3	.	TRBD2	TGTGCCAGCAGAAGCGGGGGGGGGACAGATACGCAGTATTTT	CASRSGGGTDTQYF
TRBV6-5	TRBJ2-7	.	.	TGTGCCAGCAGTTACTCGCTGGACAGTGCCTACGAGCAGTACTTC	CASSYSLDSAYEQYF
TRBV5-1	TRBJ1-2	.	.	TGCGCCAGCAGCTTGGGAGGATTTGGCTACACCTTC	CASSLGGFGYTF
TRBV15	TRBJ1-1	.	.	TGTGCCACCAGCAGAGGAGGATTGAACACTGAAGCTTTCTTT	CATSRGGLNTEAFF